This T cell receptor beta chain was observed in a study of beta chain features in type 1 diabetes listed by TCRdb under 2018. General notes on the study: No differences in mean age, gender distribution, total cell number or subset yield were found between patients and healthy donors. A total of about 110,000,000 sorted cells were examined across all samples, and a strong correlation was observed between cell number per subset and RNA yield. The study compared the TCRB repertoires of sorted circulating CD4+ T cell subsets in recently diagnosed type 1 diabetes patients with those in matched healthy donors. Regulatory and stem cell-like memory subsets were isolated from only 8 patients and about eight healthy donors, whereas naive and central memory subsets came from all 30 or so donors.

From each donor, a single peripheral blood sample of around 0.12 L on average was drawn into heparinised tubes. Naive, central memory, regulatory and stem cell-like memory CD4+ T cells were sorted on a BD FACSAria II using a panel including CD45RO, CCR7, CD25, CD127, CD95 and CD27. Purity was above 95% for every sorted population. Right away, PBMCs were isolated by Lymphoprep density gradient centrifugation and were stained directly, with no culture step. To minimize batch effects, samples were stained and sorted in pairs, one healthy donor with one patient per experiment. The CDR3 measures 13 amino acids from cysteine to phenylalanine. Only the CDR3 DNA stays, 39 bases, in frame from base 1. CDR1 and CDR2 are drawn from the germline V gene (reference sequence): GTSNPN, SVGIG. Between the V and J ends, shortened by 4 bases and 5 bases respectively, the junction contains 14 bases. General conclusions and limits of the study: A moderate but significant shortening of TCRB CDR3 length was observed in type 1 diabetes patients in all four CD4+ subsets. Naive, central memory and regulatory TCRB repertoires appeared to be more similar among patients than among healthy donors. PCR might favor shorter templates, but patient and control samples were amplified and corrected together, so any skew would affect both groups equally. Because cDNA rather than genomic DNA was sequenced, highly expressing activated cells could have been over-represented, although no difference in activation and CD3 levels was found between groups. At VDJ recombination sites, patients with type 1 diabetes made fewer insertions and deleted more nucleotides, a pattern implying thymic rearrangement abnormalities. Only small numbers of individuals were included in the HLA sub-analyses, which left unresolved whether HLA type had any influence on TCRB rearrangement.

Comment on this clone: Which antigen it targets is not known. Per-base quality was not reported, and no clone a single base away is much larger than it.

The entire isolated RNA was reverse transcribed using the High Capacity cDNA Reverse Transcription Kit, and thus expressed TCRB transcripts were sequenced. Naive, central memory and regulatory T cell samples underwent deep immunoSEQ sequencing, averaging around 4 million total reads per sample. Sorted cells were lysed in RLT buffer, and RNA was extracted using DNase-treated RNeasy Micro or Mini kits according to cell number. To prevent cross-contamination, every cell subset was processed on its own, while patient and healthy donor samples were processed together. The immunoSEQ multiplex PCR was used to amplify TCRB sequences from cDNA, generating 87-bp fragments that spanned the CDR3 region. Amplicons were sequenced on the Illumina HiSeq platform. For the original study's pipeline: Synthetic template baselines were used to correct PCR bias computationally, reads within Hamming distance 2 were collapsed together, and singletons that could not be merged were discarded. By aligning reads against IMGT, V, D and J genes, CDR3 length, and insertions or deletions at six rearrangement sites were assigned. Clonotype counts were normalized to sorted cell number within each subset before computing true diversity and Gini coefficients with the tcR R package. Repertoire sharing was quantified using the overlap coefficient calculated on TCRB nucleotide sequences. Out-of-frame TCRB sequences from naive cells were analyzed to stand in for the pre-selection repertoire. This immuneACCESS table, as held by TCRdb, lists in-frame sequences with V and J called but not all clones. Of the missing ones, under half trace to an unresolved V gene in checked studies; the others have no known cause. The V and J calls and the clone size are those of that table, but D and trimming were determined from the DNA. For this sample there are roughly 450,000 clones; roughly an eighth appear just once. In total, the top ten clones hold approximately 0.05% of the sample.

The sequence derives from a woman in her late teens or twenties in good health. The chain links TRBV30 with TRBJ1-2, and perhaps TRBD1 as D gene, on 5 matching bases. The sample taken for sequencing was naive CD4+ T cells from blood. The sample's cell subset or site, from its label and the paper: true naive CD4+ T cells. Read as DNA, the sequence is TGTGCCTGGAATCCGGGGACGGCATATGGCTACACCTTC. The resulting protein is CAWNPGTAYGYTF.